This T cell receptor (beta chain) was captured by sequencing in a study of breast tumors, draining lymph nodes, adjacent tissues. TCRdb redid the calling of the multiplex PCR reads with MiXCR, one entry per CDR3 protein. The table has about 270,000 distinct CDR3 sequences, around 31% seen once. This clonotype was seen ten or more times. Its specificity is not known. Samples came from axillary lymph nodes draining the breast cancer. The study, taken as a whole, reports: The data were judged consistent with most tumor T cells coming from lymph node and expanding in tumor. That most tumor T cells come from lymph nodes remained unproven.

CDR3 length: 15 residues. Germline V CDR1 and CDR2: MRHNA, SNTAGT. Unmatched junction bases numbered 3, after V lost 0 bases and J lost 5 bases. The sequencing input was axillary lymph node tissue. The chain combines TRBV6-4 with TRBJ1-2; 10 bases match TRBD1. This receptor was obtained from a female donor with breast cancer. Some clones in this sample may be carry-over from other donors' samples. The CDR3 DNA follows: TGTGCCAGCAGTGACTCTAGGACAGGGGGATATGGCTACACCTTC. Translated, it gives CASSDSRTGGYGYTF.